A single sample is the source of the 28 T cell receptor beta chains below, sequenced in a study of shared clonotypes between healthy human individuals. TCRdb's table, derived via immunoSEQ multiplex PCR, lists solely in-frame clones and lacks some. Of millions of clones listed, 95% are singletons. The specimen was naive CD4+ T cells sorted from blood. The subset denotes: CD45RA+ positively selected. The receptors come from a man aged 18 to 30 in good health.

V usage is TRBV4-3 and J usage is TRBJ2-1; TRBD2 matches 8 bases. Germline V lookup: CDR1 LGHNA, CDR2 YSLEER. This CDR3 has 15 amino acids. The V segment lost 0 bases and the J segment 7 bases; nucleotides outside the gene matches: 5. CDR3 region: CASSQEGGRTNEQFF. CDR3 sequence (DNA): TGCGCCAGCAGCCAAGAGGGCGGGAGGACGAATGAGCAGTTCTTC.

This rearrangement joins TRBV6-6 to TRBJ1-2; 10 bases align to TRBD1. V gave up 2 bases and J gave up 10 bases; unmatched junction bases: 4. CDR3 length equals 13 residues. CDR1 and CDR2 from the germline V gene are MNHNY and SVGAGI (reference sequence). CDR3 amino acids: CASSYPGTGVYTF. In DNA form, the CDR3 reads TGTGCCAGCAGTTACCCCGGGACAGGGGTCTACACCTTC.

The chain recombines TRBV27 with TRBJ2-5, with TRBD1 identical over 9 bases. The CDR3 has 15 residues. Per germline, CDR1 MNHEY and CDR2 SMNVEV (reference sequence). The junction had 11 bases not matched to a gene; V was cut back by 7 bases and J by 5 bases. CDR3 sequence (DNA): TGTGCCAGCACGAGAGCGGGACAGGGAAGGGAGACCCAGTACTTC. Protein sequence: CASTRAGQGRETQYF.

This chain connects TRBV30 to TRBJ1-5; D remains ambiguous. There are 13 residues in the CDR3. Trimming took off 2 bases at V and 3 bases at J, with 8 bases between the two ends. The germline CDR1 and CDR2 sequences are GTSNPN and SVGIG (reference sequence). The CDR3 is CAWSPQDNQPQHF. As DNA, the CDR3 is TGTGCCTGGAGTCCCCAGGACAATCAGCCCCAGCATTTT.

As to this clone: Other DNA sequences in the same sample also yield this CDR3. The rearrangement joins TRBV4-1 to TRBJ2-1; 13 bases are a match to TRBD2. This CDR3 spans 17 amino acids. Germline V gene data show CDR1 as MGHRA and CDR2 as YSYEKL. V shed 3 bases and J 0 bases; nucleotides not matched to a gene: 2. CDR3 nucleotide sequence: TGCGCCAGCAGCCAGGGACTAGCGGGGAGCTCCTACAATGAGCAGTTCTTC. Protein: CASSQGLAGSSYNEQFF.

The CDR3 sequence is CASSPQNGRVDTQYF. For the CDR3, the DNA is TGTGCCAGCTCACCACAGAACGGGAGGGTGGATACGCAGTATTTT. The V and J genes are TRBV18 and TRBJ2-3; TRBD2 aligns across 8 bases. The trim removed 1 base at V and 6 bases at J, leaving 6 bases unmatched. Germline CDR1 KGHSH, CDR2 LQKENI. This CDR3 spans 15 amino acids. Supplemented by reference TRBV18 and TRBJ2-3, the full variable domain reads NAGVMQNPRHLVRRRGQEARLRCSPMKGHSHVYWYRQLPEEGLKFMVYLQKENIIDESGMPKERFSAEFPKEGPSILRIQQVVRGDSAAYFCASSPQNGRVDTQYFGPGTRLTVL.

The rearrangement joins TRBV10-3 to TRBJ2-5, with D perhaps given as TRBD1 or TRBD2 (5 bases each). In germline, CDR1 is ENHRY, CDR2 SYGVKD. Trimming took 9 bases from V and 5 from J, leaving 13 bases between them. The CDR3 has 12 amino acids. The CDR3 is CAIGRESETQYF. In DNA form, the CDR3 reads TGTGCCATTGGCAGGGAGAGCGAGACCCAGTACTTC.

The chain is built from TRBV6-1 and TRBJ2-4, with D tentatively TRBD1 or TRBD2 (6 bases each). The germline V gene encodes CDR1 MNHNS and CDR2 SASEGT. The germline V and J ends were trimmed by 2 bases and 6 bases, with 11 bases remaining between them. This CDR3 comprises 14 residues. The CDR3 protein is CASSESGAVNIQYF. CDR3 DNA sequence: TGTGCCAGCAGTGAATCGGGGGCGGTAAACATTCAGTACTTC.

V and J are TRBV10-3 and TRBJ2-1, with 13 bases aligning to TRBD2. Germline V lookup: CDR1 ENHRY, CDR2 SYGVKD. The V and J ends lost 3 bases and 8 bases, in that order; junction bases with no gene match: 10. The CDR3 has 17 amino acids. The CDR3 DNA follows: TGTGCCATCAGTGAACACACGACTAGCGGGGGGAGTCATGAGCAGTTCTTC. Translating gives CAISEHTTSGGSHEQFF.

This sequence joins TRBV19 and TRBJ1-1; tentative D call: TRBD1 (5 bases). CDR1 is LNHDA and CDR2 is SQIVND in the germline V gene (reference sequence). The V end was cut by 3 bases, the J end by 3 bases, with 17 bases between. CDR3 length equals 16 residues. CDR3 sequence: CASSIIWLGDDTEAFF. In nucleotides, the CDR3 is TGTGCCAGTAGTATTATCTGGCTGGGGGACGACACTGAAGCTTTCTTT.

Here the CDR3 reads CASRGHPNTEAFF. CDR3 bases: TGTGCCAGCCGGGGACACCCGAACACTGAAGCTTTCTTT. The rearrangement links TRBV2 to TRBJ1-1; D is possibly TRBD1 (6 bases). V lost 8 bases to trimming and J lost 1 base, with 11 bases between them. The CDR3 is 13 residues long. CDR1 and CDR2 from the germline V gene are SNHLY and FYNNEI.

CDR3 nucleotides: TGTGCCAGCAGTTTATTAGCGGGGGGGCCTTTGAATGAGCAGTTCTTC. It translates to CASSLLAGGPLNEQFF. The J gene is TRBJ2-1, the V gene TRBV28; 11 bases agree with TRBD2. CDR1 and CDR2 from the germline V gene are MDHEN and SYDVKM. V lost 1 base and J lost 7; bases outside the gene matches: 6. The CDR3 runs to 16 residues.

This clone was observed a handful of times. An end of the junction differs from the germline gene, which may be a read error. The chain carries TRBV7-7 and TRBJ1-2, with TRBD1 identical over 12 bases. There are 16 residues in the CDR3. CDR1 SSHAT and CDR2 FNYEAQ come from the germline V gene (reference sequence). CDR3 bases: TGTGCTAGCAGCTTGATCGGGACAGGGGGCGGCTATGGCTACACCTTC. Amino acids: CASSLIGTGGGYGYTF.

This chain uses TRBV7-2 with TRBJ2-1; possible D gene TRBD1, 5 bases. This CDR3 is built from 15 residues. Germline V gene lookup returns CDR1 SGHTA and CDR2 FQGNSA. The V end was cut by 5 bases, the J end by 6 bases, with 17 bases between. The CDR3: CASSPDRASTNEQFF. The CDR3 coding sequence is TGTGCCAGCAGCCCCGACAGAGCCTCGACCAATGAGCAGTTCTTC.

The DNA of the CDR3 is TGTGCCAGTCAACAGGGAGGTGGCAATCAGCCCCAGCATTTT. Its protein is CASQQGGGNQPQHF. V usage is TRBV2 and J usage is TRBJ1-5; maybe TRBD1 (6 bases). The germline gives CDR1 SNHLY, CDR2 FYNNEI. This CDR3 has 14 amino acids. The V gene lost 9 bases and the J gene lost 2 bases, with 14 bases spanning the gap.

This clone was observed at least ten times. This rearrangement joins TRBV20-1 to TRBJ1-4, with D perhaps TRBD1 (5 bases). Germline values: CDR1 DFQATT, CDR2 SNEGSKA (reference sequence). V was clipped by 6 bases and J by 12 bases, with 14 bases between them. The CDR3 extends over 11 amino acids. CDR3 nucleotide sequence: TGCAGTGCCCCACGGGGGAGCGAACTGTTTTTT. The encoded protein is CSAPRGSELFF.

This CDR3 reads CASSLEGTNNYGYTF. CDR3 sequence (DNA): TGTGCCAGCAGTTTAGAGGGGACAAATAACTATGGCTACACCTTC. The chain combines TRBV27 with TRBJ1-2, with a possible D match to TRBD1 (6 bases). This CDR3 is 15 amino acids long. CDR1 MNHEY and CDR2 SMNVEV come from the germline V gene (reference sequence). Trimming took off 2 bases at V and 1 base at J, with 11 bases between the two ends.

This rearrangement joins TRBV6-5 to TRBJ2-7; 7 nucleotides agree with TRBD1. Germline loops: CDR1 MNHEY, CDR2 SVGAGI. The CDR3 has 15 amino acids. Trimming at V came to 6 bases and at J to 1 base, leaving 9 bases not matched to a gene. CDR3: CASSYRGGGSYEQYF. The CDR3 coding sequence is TGTGCCAGCAGCTACAGGGGCGGTGGGTCCTACGAGCAGTACTTC.

This rearrangement joins TRBV9 to TRBJ2-5; 9 bases match TRBD2. CDR1 is SGDLS and CDR2 is YYNGEE in the germline V gene. This CDR3 has 17 residues. V dropped 0 bases and J dropped 5; count of bases not matched to a gene: 11. CDR3 sequence: CASSVGVGGGAQETQYF. The CDR3 bases are TGTGCCAGCAGCGTAGGTGTTGGCGGGGGGGCCCAGGAGACCCAGTACTTC.

The chain carries TRBV7-2 and TRBJ2-7; no firm D call. The CDR3 totals 12 residues. In germline, CDR1 is SGHTA, CDR2 FQGNSA. Trimming shortened V by 0 bases and J by 3 bases, and 3 bases separated the two germline ends. As DNA, the CDR3 is TGTGCCAGCAGCTTAGCACTCTACGAGCAGTACTTC. This translates into CASSLALYEQYF.

The chain joins TRBV12-5 to TRBJ2-7; no reliable D call. Trimming cost V 0 bases and J 3 bases, with 9 bases left between them. Germline values: CDR1 LGHNT, CDR2 FRNRAP. This CDR3 has 14 residues. The CDR3 loop is CASGLVPENYEQYF. Here the CDR3 DNA reads TGTGCTAGTGGTTTGGTTCCTGAAAACTACGAGCAGTACTTC.

J is TRBJ2-3 and V is TRBV4-3; no clear D gene. The CDR3 covers 15 residues. V was trimmed by 4 bases and J by 6 bases, leaving 17 bases between them. In germline, CDR1 is LGHNA, CDR2 YSLEER. CDR3 DNA: TGCGCCAGCAGCCCCAACGGAGCCGCAAGGGATACGCAGTATTTT. Its protein is CASSPNGAARDTQYF.

The chain employs TRBV5-1 and TRBJ1-3; unclear D gene. From germline, CDR1 is SGHRS and CDR2 YFSETQ. The CDR3 extends over 13 amino acids. The germline V and J ends were trimmed by 2 bases and 2 bases, with 5 bases remaining between them. CDR3 region: CASSFDAGNTIYF. The CDR3 DNA follows: TGCGCCAGCAGCTTCGACGCTGGAAACACCATATATTTT.

For this clone: This sample also contains other DNA sequences that code for the same CDR3. The V gene is TRBV19, the J gene TRBJ1-5; D gene ambiguous. CDR1 and CDR2 from the germline V gene are LNHDA and SQIVND (reference sequence). The CDR3 has 13 residues. V lost 4 bases to trimming and J lost 0 bases, with 4 bases between them. The CDR3 sequence is CASSTVSNQPQHF. CDR3 DNA sequence: TGTGCCAGTAGTACGGTTAGCAATCAGCCCCAGCATTTT. The whole variable domain, filled in from reference TRBV19 and TRBJ1-5, reads DGGITQSPKYLFRKEGQNVTLSCEQNLNHDAMYWYRQDPGQGLRLIYYSQIVNDFQKGDIAEGYSVSREKKESFPLTVTSAQKNPTAFYLCASSTVSNQPQHFGDGTRLSIL.

The chain has TRBV14 and TRBJ1-1; TRBD1 matches 11 bases. The CDR3 consists of 16 residues. Germline CDR1 reads SGHDN; CDR2 reads FVKESK. The trim removed 2 bases at V and 4 bases at J, leaving 6 bases unmatched. This chain's CDR3 is CASSQHTGTGGTEAFF. DNA for the CDR3: TGTGCCAGCAGCCAACATACCGGGACAGGGGGCACTGAAGCTTTCTTT.

The V call is TRBV7-8, the J call TRBJ1-2; D ambiguous. Germline CDR1 is SGHVS and CDR2 is FQNEAQ. This CDR3 has 14 amino acids. V dropped 1 base and J dropped 1 base, with 7 bases sitting between them. CDR3 bases: TGTGCCAGCAGCTTAGGACGTAATAACTATGGCTACACCTTC. It codes for CASSLGRNNYGYTF.

The chain uses TRBV18 and TRBJ1-4; D is perhaps TRBD1 (5 bases). CDR3 length equals 15 residues. With 2 bases removed from V and 3 bases from J, the gap between germline ends came to 10 bases. CDR1 and CDR2 from the germline V gene are KGHSH and LQKENI. CDR3 region: CASSPGSRANEKLFF. The CDR3 coding sequence is TGTGCCAGCTCACCAGGGTCCAGGGCTAATGAAAAACTGTTTTTT.

The J gene is TRBJ1-2, the V gene TRBV30; a weak D match, TRBD1 (5 bases). Trimming cost V 4 bases and J 7 bases, with 13 bases left between them. Germline V gene data show CDR1 as GTSNPN and CDR2 as SVGIG (reference sequence). The CDR3 is made up of 12 amino acids. DNA of the CDR3: TGTGCCTGGATAGAAAAGGGGTCTGGCTACACCTTC. This translates into CAWIEKGSGYTF.